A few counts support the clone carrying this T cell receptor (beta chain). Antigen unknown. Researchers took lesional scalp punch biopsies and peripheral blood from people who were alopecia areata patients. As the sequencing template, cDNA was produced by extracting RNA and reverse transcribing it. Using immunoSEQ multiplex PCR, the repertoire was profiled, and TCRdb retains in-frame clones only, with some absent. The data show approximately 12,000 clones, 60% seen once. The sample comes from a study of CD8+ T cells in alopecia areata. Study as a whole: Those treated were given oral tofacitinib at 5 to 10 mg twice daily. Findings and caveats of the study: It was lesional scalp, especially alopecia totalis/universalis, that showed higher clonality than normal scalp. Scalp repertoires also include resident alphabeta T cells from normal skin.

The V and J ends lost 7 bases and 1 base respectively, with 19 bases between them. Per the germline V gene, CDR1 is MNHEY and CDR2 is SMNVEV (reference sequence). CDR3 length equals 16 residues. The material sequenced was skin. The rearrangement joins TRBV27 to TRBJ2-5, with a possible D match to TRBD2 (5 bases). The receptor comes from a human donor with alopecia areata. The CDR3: CASNTAWRAPQETQYF. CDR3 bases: TGTGCCAGCAATACGGCCTGGCGGGCCCCCCAAGAGACCCAGTACTTC.